This T cell receptor beta chain was sequenced in a study of identical twins. This clonotype was counted only a few times. Its antigen is not known. Study-level points and caveats: Conclusions leaned on cross-sectional statistical analysis and did not track the same donors over time.

Template switching introduced a universal primer site, and the cDNA bore unique molecular identifiers. A single record per CDR3 protein comes from TCRdb applying MiXCR to the 5' RACE reads. Seen here are 1.5 million to 2 million distinct CDR3 sequences, roughly a third observed once, and the top ten hold 0.25% to 0.3%. V was pared by 0 bases and J by 3 bases, with 20 bases between. The CDR3 runs to 18 residues. Germline values: CDR1 SGHAT, CDR2 FQNNGV. The source material was cord blood. J is TRBJ1-1 and V is TRBV11-2, with D tentatively TRBD1 (5 bases). This receptor was taken from a newborn girl in good health. The CDR3 is CASSLDLSRGPADTEAFF. The CDR3 region has the DNA TGTGCCAGCAGCTTAGATCTATCGAGGGGACCGGCGGACACTGAAGCTTTCTTT.